This is a list of T cell receptor beta chains from one sample in a study of technical replicates of blood from a handful of donors. The protocol was immunoSEQ multiplex PCR, while the TCRdb copy is restricted to in-frame clones and leaves out a portion. The repertoire holds some 66,000 clones, with 98% as singletons. The sample taken for sequencing was T cells isolated from PBMCs. The receptors come from a human donor in good health. CDR3s include the opening cysteine and the closing phenylalanine or tryptophan. The D gene is left open where the match is weak. The size entry is marked missing in some rows and otherwise reads once, few, many or a size class.

abundance,j_gene,v_gene,d_gene,CDR3aa,CDR3nt
.,TRBJ1-2,TRBV7-8,TRBD1,CASSLEGALGYTF,TGTGCCAGCAGCTTGGAGGGGGCGCTTGGCTACACCTTC
.,TRBJ2-5,TRBV28,.,CASSFDPRGRGKETQYF,TGTGCCAGCAGTTTTGACCCCCGAGGCAGGGGAAAAGAGACCCAGTACTTC
.,TRBJ1-5,TRBV4-1,.,CASSQGGGGQPQHF,TGCGCCAGCAGCCAAGGCGGGGGGGGCCAGCCCCAGCATTTT
.,TRBJ2-7,TRBV7-8,TRBD1,CASRGRGIGEQYF,TGTGCCAGCAGGGGCAGGGGGATCGGCGAGCAGTACTTC
.,TRBJ2-1,TRBV7-2,TRBD2,CASSLFFLHRTSLNYEQFF,TGTGCCAGCAGCTTATTTTTTCTTCACCGGACTAGCCTTAATTATGAGCAGTTCTTC
.,TRBJ1-4,TRBV19,TRBD1,CASSILPGTENEKLFF,TGTGCCAGTAGTATTCTCCCCGGGACAGAGAATGAAAAACTGTTTTTT
once,TRBJ1-1,TRBV12-5,TRBD1,CASGSAGTGYEAFF,TGTGCTAGTGGTTCCGCCGGGACAGGGTATGAAGCTTTCTTT
.,TRBJ2-7,TRBV9,.,CASSAGRSGGEQYF,TGTGCCAGCAGCGCCGGGAGATCGGGTGGCGAGCAGTACTTC
.,TRBJ2-2,TRBV29-1,.,CSVEDRARGTGELFF,TGCAGCGTTGAAGATCGCGCCAGGGGCACCGGGGAGCTGTTTTTT
.,TRBJ2-5,TRBV5-1,.,CASSLGGEETQYF,TGCGCCAGCAGCTTGGGGGGCGAAGAGACCCAGTACTTC
.,TRBJ1-5,TRBV29-1,TRBD1,CSVVQGGSNQPQHF,TGCAGCGTTGTTCAGGGGGGTAGCAATCAGCCCCAGCATTTT
.,TRBJ1-1,TRBV4-1,TRBD1,CASSLLTGGRTPNTEAFF,TGCGCCAGCAGCCTTCTGACAGGGGGCAGGACCCCGAACACTGAAGCTTTCTTT
.,TRBJ2-1,TRBV6-5,.,CASSSTGGEYNEQFF,TGTGCCAGCAGTTCGACAGGTGGGGAATACAATGAGCAGTTCTTC
.,TRBJ1-1,TRBV28,.,CASSFYLREASRNTEAFF,TGTGCCAGCAGTTTTTACCTCAGGGAGGCTTCTAGAAACACTGAAGCTTTCTTT
.,TRBJ1-1,TRBV6-4,.,CASSDSPPGSTEAFF,TGTGCCAGCAGTGACTCCCCTCCCGGGTCGACTGAAGCTTTCTTT
once,TRBJ2-3,TRBV11-2,TRBD1,CASSVGQGVYVTQYF,TGTGCCAGCAGCGTGGGACAGGGGGTGTATGTTACGCAGTATTTT
.,TRBJ2-7,TRBV11-2,.,CASSLGLKGKGDRDF,TGTGCCAGCAGCTTAGGGCTGAAAGGAAAAGGGGATAGGGACTTC
.,TRBJ1-2,TRBV6-5,TRBD1,CASSYSAGGGGYTF,TGTGCCAGCAGTTACTCAGCAGGGGGTGGTGGCTACACCTTC
.,TRBJ2-4,TRBV9,.,CASSVVGDSDIQYF,TGTGCCAGCAGCGTAGTCGGGGATTCGGACATTCAGTACTTC
.,TRBJ1-4,TRBV2,.,CASRETGQSGSGLFF,TGTGCCAGCAGGGAAACTGGACAGTCAGGGAGTGGACTGTTTTTT
once,TRBJ2-3,TRBV9,.,CASLRQLGDTQYF,TGTGCCAGCTTGCGACAGCTCGGAGATACGCAGTATTTT
.,TRBJ2-7,TRBV4-1,TRBD1,CASSQEITDRTGNYEQYF,TGCGCCAGCAGCCAGGAAATTACGGATAGGACAGGGAACTACGAGCAGTACTTC
once,TRBJ2-7,TRBV11-3,TRBD1,CASSPTGGWNEQYF,TGTGCCAGCAGCCCCACAGGGGGCTGGAACGAGCAGTACTTC
.,TRBJ2-7,TRBV29-1,.,CSVPFRGIQYF,TGCAGCGTGCCGTTCAGGGGAATCCAGTACTTC
.,TRBJ2-5,TRBV5-6,TRBD2,CASSFTGGETQYF,TGTGCCAGCAGCTTTACGGGAGGAGAGACCCAGTACTTC
.,TRBJ2-7,TRBV27,TRBD2,CASSFSVREGPQYF,TGTGCCAGCAGTTTTTCTGTGAGGGAGGGCCCTCAGTACTTC
.,TRBJ2-5,TRBV18,.,CASGGQAQETQYF,TGTGCCAGCGGCGGGCAGGCACAAGAGACCCAGTACTTC
.,TRBJ2-5,TRBV7-2,TRBD2,CASRFGLAGGLQETQYF,TGTGCCAGCAGGTTCGGACTAGCGGGCGGGCTGCAAGAGACCCAGTACTTC
.,TRBJ1-2,TRBV5-1,.,CASSLGSLGQQNYGYTF,TGCGCCAGCAGCTTGGGGTCTCTGGGGCAGCAGAACTATGGCTACACCTTC
.,TRBJ2-7,TRBV19,TRBD1,CASSTTLGQGSYEQYF,TGTGCCAGTAGTACCACCCTCGGACAGGGGAGTTACGAGCAGTACTTC
.,TRBJ2-1,TRBV15,TRBD2,CATSREREGLFF,TGTGCCACCAGCAGAGAGAGGGAGGGCCTTTTCTTC
.,TRBJ1-2,TRBV28,.,CASSAGLEPRNYGYTF,TGTGCCAGCAGTGCAGGGCTTGAACCCCGTAACTATGGCTACACCTTC
.,TRBJ2-5,TRBV19,.,CASSMHPLSGERETQYF,TGTGCCAGTAGTATGCACCCATTGTCGGGGGAGCGGGAGACCCAGTACTTC
.,TRBJ2-1,TRBV18,TRBD2,CASSPRASGRAVYNEQFF,TGTGCCAGCTCACCACGGGCTAGCGGGAGGGCCGTGTACAATGAGCAGTTCTTC
.,TRBJ1-1,TRBV6-5,.,CASSPPEGGTEAFF,TGTGCCAGCAGCCCGCCTGAAGGAGGCACTGAAGCTTTCTTT
.,TRBJ1-2,TRBV29-1,TRBD1,CSVGQVNYGYTF,TGCAGCGTCGGACAGGTTAACTATGGCTACACCTTC
once,TRBJ2-2,TRBV28,TRBD1,CASRRTDRVETGELFF,TGTGCCAGCAGGCGAACCGACAGGGTGGAGACCGGGGAGCTGTTTTTT
.,TRBJ2-4,TRBV14,.,CASSQGWQIAKNIQYF,TGTGCCAGCAGCCAAGGGTGGCAGATAGCCAAAAACATTCAGTACTTC
.,TRBJ2-1,TRBV21-1,.,CASSKVRGERELSTDEQFF,TGTGCCAGCAGCAAAGTGCGTGGTGAGCGGGAGCTCTCAACCGATGAGCAGTTCTTC
.,TRBJ1-1,TRBV2,.,CARSRDNMNTEAFF,TGTGCCAGGTCCCGGGACAACATGAACACTGAAGCTTTCTTT
.,TRBJ2-7,TRBV5-1,.,CASSLVFTGLNEQYF,TGCGCCAGCAGCTTGGTATTTACAGGGCTGAACGAGCAGTACTTC
.,TRBJ2-1,TRBV27,TRBD1,CASKRQGAYNEQFF,TGTGCCAGCAAGAGACAGGGGGCCTACAATGAGCAGTTCTTC
.,TRBJ1-2,TRBV30,.,CAWSSNSANYGYTF,TGTGCCTGGAGTTCGAATTCAGCTAACTATGGCTACACCTTC
.,TRBJ1-1,TRBV5-1,.,CASSSGDIGNTEAFF,TGCGCCAGCAGCTCCGGGGACATAGGGAACACTGAAGCTTTCTTT
.,TRBJ2-5,TRBV9,.,CASSVLGRGETQYF,TGTGCCAGCAGCGTATTAGGTAGGGGGGAGACCCAGTACTTC
.,TRBJ1-6,TRBV13,TRBD1,CASSLGQFNSPLHF,TGTGCCAGCAGCTTGGGACAGTTCAATTCACCCCTCCACTTT
.,TRBJ2-2,TRBV5-1,TRBD1,CASSWGQGNGELFF,TGCGCCAGCAGCTGGGGACAGGGTAACGGGGAGCTGTTTTTT
.,TRBJ1-5,TRBV15,.,CATSNDRNNQPQHF,TGTGCCACCAGCAACGACAGGAATAATCAGCCCCAGCATTTT